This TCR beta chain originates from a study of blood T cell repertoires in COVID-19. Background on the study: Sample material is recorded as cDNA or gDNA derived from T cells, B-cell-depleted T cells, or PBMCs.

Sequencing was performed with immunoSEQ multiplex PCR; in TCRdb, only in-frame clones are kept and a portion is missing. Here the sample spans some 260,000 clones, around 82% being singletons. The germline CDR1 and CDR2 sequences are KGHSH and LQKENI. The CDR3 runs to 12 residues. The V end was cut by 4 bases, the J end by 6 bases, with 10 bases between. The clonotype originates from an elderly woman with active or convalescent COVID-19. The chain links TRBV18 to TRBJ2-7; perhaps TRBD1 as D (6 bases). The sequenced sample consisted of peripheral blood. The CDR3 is CASSHRVGEQYF. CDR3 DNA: TGTGCCAGCTCACACAGGGTTGGCGAGCAGTACTTC.